A selection of T cell receptor beta chains follows, all from one sample in a study of shared clonotypes between healthy human individuals. TCRdb's copy holds only in-frame clones and misses some; the assay was immunoSEQ multiplex PCR. This table holds 2 million to 2.5 million clones, approximately 93% found once. Sequenced: naive CD4+ T cells from PBMCs. Source of these receptors: a man between 18 and 35 years old in good health. Some clones in this sample may be carry-over from other donors' samples. CDR3s include the opening cysteine and the closing phenylalanine or tryptophan. Rows may omit the clone size; those that give it use once, few, many or a size class.

CDR3 | J | V | size
CASSPRRDHYEQYF | TRBJ2-7 | TRBV18 | once
CSFPRVETQYF | TRBJ2-5 | TRBV20-1 | -
CASSIDSPARYTF | TRBJ1-2 | TRBV28 | -
CASSPGAGSPNEQFF | TRBJ2-1 | TRBV10-1 | -
CASSDVHEQYF | TRBJ2-7 | TRBV2 | -
CASSQVPNILDTSNQPQHF | TRBJ1-5 | TRBV18 | -
CASTKDRGRSYEQYF | TRBJ2-7 | TRBV6-5 | -
CATGGGAPFRGTEAFF | TRBJ1-1 | TRBV15 | -
CASSLRDSYGYTF | TRBJ1-2 | TRBV7-2 | -
CASSPGSSREQFF | TRBJ2-1 | TRBV7-8 | -
CASSYVGSTDTQYF | TRBJ2-3 | TRBV6-6 | -
CASSQEGHPGDEKLFF | TRBJ1-4 | TRBV4-1 | -
CASSQVGLNEKLFF | TRBJ1-4 | TRBV4-1 | -
CATSGTSGSNTGELFF | TRBJ2-2 | TRBV19 | -
CASSLGGGLEQYF | TRBJ2-7 | TRBV11-2 | -
CASSPRRGSKNEQFF | TRBJ2-1 | TRBV6-5 | -
CATKRTSRDTEAFF | TRBJ1-1 | TRBV15 | -
CASSLTAQETQYF | TRBJ2-5 | TRBV19 | -
CASSEGTLWVQTDTQYF | TRBJ2-3 | TRBV10-1 | -
CASGRGALSYEQYF | TRBJ2-7 | TRBV6-6 | -
CASSPWAGGIGEQYF | TRBJ2-7 | TRBV18 | -
CASSRRLAGGPRNEQFF | TRBJ2-1 | TRBV7-8 | -
CASSSSLSSVYGYTF | TRBJ1-2 | TRBV5-5 | -
CASSPGQGSGDIQYF | TRBJ2-4 | TRBV5-6 | once
CASRSQGAGNTIYF | TRBJ1-3 | TRBV4-1 | -
CASSFRDFQETQYF | TRBJ2-5 | TRBV5-1 | -
CASSPRRTRYEQYF | TRBJ2-7 | TRBV11-2 | -
CASSLGFSGRAGNEQFF | TRBJ2-1 | TRBV5-4 | -
CASSQDGAPSAGYNEQFF | TRBJ2-1 | TRBV4-2 | -
CSVAGRATDTQYF | TRBJ2-3 | TRBV29-1 | -
CASSDSPNQPQHF | TRBJ1-5 | TRBV6-1 | -
CASSPTGYGGYTF | TRBJ1-2 | TRBV5-1 | -
CASSHSTGGADTQYF | TRBJ2-3 | TRBV4-1 | -
CASSLTSGKGNEQFF | TRBJ2-1 | TRBV9 | -
CASSAQGSYNEQFF | TRBJ2-1 | TRBV27 | -
CASSRWDSAFSVSGNTIYF | TRBJ1-3 | TRBV19 | -